These 28 T cell receptor beta chains were all obtained from the same sample, sequenced in a study of blood T cell repertoires in COVID-19. The protocol was immunoSEQ multiplex PCR, while the TCRdb copy is restricted to in-frame clones and leaves out a portion. Among approximately 300,000 clones listed, roughly 91% were seen once. The sample comprised peripheral blood. These receptors originate from a woman younger than 45 with COVID-19, enrolled during active disease.

The V gene is TRBV4-1, the J gene TRBJ2-1, with TRBD2 matching over 9 bases. V shed 4 bases and J 4 bases; nucleotides not matched to a gene: 11. The CDR3 spans 17 residues. Germline V lookup: CDR1 MGHRA, CDR2 YSYEKL. The CDR3 coding sequence is TGCGCCAGCAGCCGCCTCCTCCCCCTAGCGGGGTACAATGAGCAGTTCTTC. Translating it yields CASSRLLPLAGYNEQFF.

V and J are TRBV2 and TRBJ1-5; TRBD1 matches 12 bases. The CDR3 sequence is 16 residues long. Germline assignment: CDR1 SNHLY and CDR2 FYNNEI. The J segment lost 3 bases and the V segment lost 4 bases, leaving 4 bases of the junction unmatched. CDR3 bases: TGTGCCAGCAGTGTGGGACAGGGGGCCAACAATCAGCCCCAGCATTTT. Protein product: CASSVGQGANNQPQHF.

The rearrangement joins TRBV9 to TRBJ1-6; 8 nucleotides match TRBD1. Germline CDR1 reads SGDLS; CDR2 reads YYNGEE. This CDR3 spans 16 amino acids. V was clipped by 5 bases and J by 4 bases; unmatched bases: 8. CDR3 in DNA: TGTGCCAGCAGTCCGGACAGGGATAGTTATAATTCACCCCTCCACTTT. Protein: CASSPDRDSYNSPLHF.

The DNA for the CDR3 is TGCGCCGCTGGAGGGGGGGCCAATAATGAGCAGTTCTTC. It translates to CAAGGGANNEQFF. This rearrangement joins TRBV10-2 to TRBJ2-1; D possibly corresponds to TRBD2 (7 bases). With 11 bases removed from V and 7 bases from J, the gap between germline ends came to 18 bases. The CDR3 has 13 residues. Per germline, CDR1 WSHSY and CDR2 SAAADI.

This chain joins TRBV30 and TRBJ1-6; D unresolved. Germline values: CDR1 GTSNPN, CDR2 SVGIG (reference sequence). With 2 bases removed from V and 7 bases from J, the gap between germline ends came to 12 bases. This CDR3 contains 14 residues. CDR3: CAWSPKEVNSPLHF. CDR3 bases: TGTGCCTGGAGTCCGAAGGAGGTGAATTCACCCCTCCACTTT.

The CDR3 spells CASSPSIGETQYF. Here the CDR3 DNA reads TGTGCCAGCTCACCTTCGATCGGGGAGACCCAGTACTTC. The chain couples TRBV18 to TRBJ2-5; D uncertain. Trimming took off 3 bases at V and 5 bases at J, with 10 bases between the two ends. The V gene's germline CDR1 is KGHSH and CDR2 LQKENI. The CDR3 sequence is 13 residues long.

This CDR3 reads CASSTRTVGLNGDTQYF. In nucleotides, the CDR3 is TGTGCCAGCAGCACCCGGACAGTAGGTCTTAATGGAGATACGCAGTATTTT. The V and J genes are TRBV7-9 and TRBJ2-3; TRBD1 is a possible D gene (6 bases). V lost 5 bases to trimming and J lost 5 bases, with 23 bases between them. CDR1 is SEHNR, CDR2 FQNEAQ, per germline (reference sequence). The CDR3 runs 17 residues.

This clone came up once. This chain joins TRBV10-3 and TRBJ2-3; 7 nucleotides match TRBD2. CDR3 size: 14 residues. Germline CDR1 ENHRY, CDR2 SYGVKD. The J segment lost 7 bases and the V segment lost 10 bases, leaving 14 bases of the junction unmatched. This CDR3 reads CATAGAGDVHTQYF. The CDR3 DNA is TGTGCCACGGCTGGGGCGGGGGATGTACATACGCAGTATTTT.

This clone was counted a few times. The J gene is TRBJ1-2, the V gene TRBV10-2, with 7 bases aligning to TRBD1. CDR3 length: 15 residues. Per the germline V gene, CDR1 is WSHSY and CDR2 is SAAADI. Trimming cost V 3 bases and J 4 bases; bases outside gene matches: 8. The CDR3 coding sequence is TGCGCCAGCAGTGAAACATTACAGGGGATCTATGGCTACACCTTC. Amino acids: CASSETLQGIYGYTF.

The chain combines TRBV9 with TRBJ1-2, with 8 bases fitting TRBD1. V shed 3 bases, J shed 2 bases, and the junction held 9 bases outside the gene matches. The CDR3 sequence is 16 residues long. The germline gives CDR1 SGDLS, CDR2 YYNGEE. The CDR3 spells CASSAGQDRFNYGYTF. CDR3 nucleotide sequence: TGTGCCAGCAGCGCGGGACAGGACCGATTCAACTATGGCTACACCTTC.

This sequence joins TRBV5-5 and TRBJ1-6; D is unclear. V lost 0 bases, J lost 6 bases, and 10 bases lay in between. The germline V gene encodes CDR1 SGHKS and CDR2 YYEKEE (reference sequence). This CDR3 comprises 15 residues. The CDR3 DNA reads TGTGCCAGCAGCTTGGAGTTCCTAGGTAATTCACCCCTCCACTTT. This gives the protein CASSLEFLGNSPLHF.

This rearrangement joins TRBV6-5 to TRBJ2-7; possibly TRBD1 for D (5 bases). V shed 6 bases and J shed 3 bases, with 12 bases lying between them. CDR1 and CDR2 (germline): MNHEY, SVGAGI. The CDR3 is made up of 13 amino acids. This CDR3 is CASSAQGGYEQYV. CDR3 in DNA: TGTGCCAGCAGCGCCCAGGGTGGCTACGAGCAGTACGTC.

This clone was seen a single time. V usage is TRBV4-1 and J usage is TRBJ1-2; 11 bases agree with TRBD1. The germline V gene encodes CDR1 MGHRA and CDR2 YSYEKL. CDR3 length equals 16 residues. V was pared by 3 bases and J by 6 bases, with 9 bases of the junction left unmatched. The CDR3 is CASSQSPGQGVNGYTF. CDR3 DNA sequence: TGCGCCAGCAGCCAGTCTCCGGGACAGGGGGTAAATGGCTACACCTTC.

This clone came up once. The chain is built from TRBV19 and TRBJ2-7; a weak D match, TRBD1 (5 bases). Germline V gives CDR1 LNHDA, CDR2 SQIVND (reference sequence). Trimming shortened V by 4 bases and J by 2 bases, and 12 bases separated the two germline ends. This CDR3 region has 14 residues. Written as DNA, the CDR3 is TGTGCCAGTAGTAGAAGGACACCACCCTACGAGCAGTACTTC. This translates into CASSRRTPPYEQYF.

The genes are TRBV2 and TRBJ1-5; TRBD1 agrees at 9 bases. There are 15 residues in the CDR3. Germline assignment: CDR1 SNHLY and CDR2 FYNNEI. V was clipped by 7 bases and J by 5 bases; unmatched bases: 9. The CDR3 loop is CASIKGQGSHQPQHF. In DNA, the CDR3 is TGTGCCAGCATCAAGGGACAGGGATCCCATCAGCCCCAGCATTTT.

The chain uses TRBV5-8 and TRBJ1-6, with 9 bases aligning to TRBD1. Per germline, CDR1 SGHTS and CDR2 YDEGEE. Trimming took 0 bases from V and 7 from J; bases not matched to a gene: 2. The CDR3 runs 15 residues. The CDR3 is CASSLVGTGNSPLHF. CDR3 bases: TGTGCCAGCAGCTTGGTAGGGACAGGGAATTCACCCCTCCACTTT.

This rearrangement joins TRBV9 to TRBJ1-4, with 8 bases aligning to TRBD1. The CDR3 has 17 amino acids. The V gene's germline CDR1 is SGDLS and CDR2 YYNGEE. Trimming took 0 bases from V and 5 from J; bases not matched to a gene: 9. The DNA for the CDR3 is TGTGCCAGCAGCGTAGACGAGAACAGGGGGAAAAATGAAAAACTGTTTTTT. This encodes CASSVDENRGKNEKLFF.

This chain connects TRBV7-8 to TRBJ1-6; perhaps TRBD1 as D (5 bases). V gave up 1 base and J gave up 3 bases, with 13 bases separating them. Germline CDR1 and CDR2: SGHVS and FQNEAQ. This CDR3 has 17 amino acids. The CDR3 here is CASSLGRVVDYNSPLHF. DNA for the CDR3: TGTGCCAGCAGCTTAGGCAGGGTAGTGGACTATAATTCACCCCTCCACTTT.

This clone was seen a single time. The chain recombines TRBV3-1 (or the pseudogene TRBV3-2) with TRBJ2-4; TRBD2 aligns across 14 bases. J lost 5 bases, V lost 4 bases, and 1 base had no gene match. The CDR3 extends over 15 amino acids. Germline-derived CDR1 and CDR2 are LGHDT and YNNKEL (reference sequence). The CDR3 sequence: CASSPTSGGENIQYF. CDR3 DNA sequence: TGTGCCAGCAGCCCGACTAGCGGGGGGGAAAACATTCAGTACTTC.

This clone is a singleton in its sample. The chain joins TRBV27 to TRBJ2-3; D may be TRBD1 (6 bases). The germline gives CDR1 MNHEY, CDR2 SMNVEV (reference sequence). V lost 10 bases and J 4 bases, leaving 18 bases between the germline ends. The CDR3 is 14 residues long. The CDR3 sequence: CATTRGWGSDTQYF. DNA for the CDR3: TGTGCCACCACCAGGGGCTGGGGGTCAGATACGCAGTATTTT.

This chain joins TRBV13 and TRBJ2-5; no clear D. CDR1 PRHDT and CDR2 FYEKMQ come from the germline V gene (reference sequence). Deletions cut 5 bases from V and 5 bases from J, with 9 bases between. The CDR3 totals 12 residues. CDR3 residues: CASSPPRETQYF. The DNA of the CDR3 is TGTGCCAGCAGCCCCCCGCGGGAGACCCAGTACTTC.

The chain combines TRBV15 with TRBJ1-6; no clear D. This CDR3 has 13 amino acids. V lost 6 bases to trimming and J lost 4 bases, with 7 bases between them. Per the germline V gene, CDR1 is LNHNV and CDR2 is YYDKDF (reference sequence). In nucleotides, the CDR3 is TGTGCCACCAGTGACACTTATAATTCACCCCTCCACTTT. This codes for CATSDTYNSPLHF.

The rearrangement joins TRBV6-5 to TRBJ2-7, with D maybe TRBD1 (5 bases). V was pared by 0 bases and J by 0 bases, with 9 bases between. Germline V lookup: CDR1 MNHEY, CDR2 SVGAGI. The CDR3 is 15 residues long. In DNA, the CDR3 is TGTGCCAGCAGTTACTCGCAGGGTAGCTCCTACGAGCAGTACTTC. Translating it yields CASSYSQGSSYEQYF.

This rearrangement joins TRBV6-5 to TRBJ1-2, with D perhaps matching TRBD1 (5 bases). Germline loops: CDR1 MNHEY, CDR2 SVGAGI. The CDR3 spans 14 residues. V was trimmed by 0 bases and J by 3 bases, leaving 8 bases between them. This CDR3 reads CASSYSRVDYGYTF. The CDR3 DNA reads TGTGCCAGCAGTTACTCCAGGGTTGACTATGGCTACACCTTC.

In its sample, this clone was seen once. The chain has TRBV2 and TRBJ1-2; tentatively, D is TRBD1 (5 bases). The germline CDR1 and CDR2 sequences are SNHLY and FYNNEI. The CDR3 spans 14 residues. Trimming shortened V by 1 base and J by 6 bases, and 12 bases separated the two germline ends. The CDR3: CASSEEVGEDGYTF. The CDR3, as DNA: TGTGCCAGCAGTGAAGAGGTAGGGGAGGATGGCTACACCTTC.

V is TRBV12-3 or TRBV12-4 and J is TRBJ2-1; no reliable D call. The length of the CDR3 is 12 residues. The V and J ends lost 7 bases and 9 bases respectively, with 13 bases between them. This CDR3 is CASTFARFEQFF. The CDR3 bases are TGTGCCAGCACCTTCGCACGGTTTGAGCAGTTCTTC.

The rearrangement links TRBV4-1 to TRBJ2-3; a possible D gene is TRBD1 (6 bases). Germline values: CDR1 MGHRA, CDR2 YSYEKL. There are 16 residues in the CDR3. Trimming removed 4 bases from V and 1 base from J, with 15 bases in between. CDR3 sequence (DNA): TGCGCCAGCAGCCTAATTACAGGGAAGGGCACAGATACGCAGTATTTT. It specifies CASSLITGKGTDTQYF.

The chain has TRBV18 and TRBJ1-2, with TRBD1 identical over 7 bases. This CDR3 has 20 residues. CDR1 and CDR2 from the germline V gene are KGHSH and LQKENI. The V segment lost 5 bases and the J segment 0 bases; nucleotides outside the gene matches: 21. The CDR3 reads CASSSFADLLGRGSNYGYTF. As DNA, the CDR3 is TGTGCCAGCTCATCGTTCGCGGATTTATTAGGCAGGGGGTCTAACTATGGCTACACCTTC.